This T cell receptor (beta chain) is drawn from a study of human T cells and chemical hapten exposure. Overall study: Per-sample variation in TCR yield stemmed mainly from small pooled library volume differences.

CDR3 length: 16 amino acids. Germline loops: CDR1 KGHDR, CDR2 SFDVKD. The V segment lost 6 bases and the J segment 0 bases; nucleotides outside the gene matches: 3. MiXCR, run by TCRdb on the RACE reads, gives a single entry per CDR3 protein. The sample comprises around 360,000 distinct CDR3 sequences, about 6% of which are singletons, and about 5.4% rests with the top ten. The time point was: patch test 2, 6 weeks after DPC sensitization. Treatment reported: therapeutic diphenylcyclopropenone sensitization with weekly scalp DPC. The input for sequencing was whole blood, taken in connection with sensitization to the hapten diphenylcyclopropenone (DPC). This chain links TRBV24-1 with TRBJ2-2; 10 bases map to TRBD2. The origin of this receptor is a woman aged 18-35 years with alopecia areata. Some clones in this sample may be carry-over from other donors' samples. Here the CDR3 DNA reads TGTGCCACCAGTCCTAGCGGGGGATCGAACACCGGGGAGCTGTTTTTT. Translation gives CATSPSGGSNTGELFF.